What follows is one T cell receptor beta chain and its context. This clonotype was observed at least ten times. Its antigen is still unknown. Per-base qualities were not stored, and no clone one base away is much larger. Sequencer: Illumina NovaSeq 6000. Using 5'RACE with constant-segment primers, TCRalpha and TCRbeta cDNA libraries were constructed, with sample barcodes and unique molecular identifiers added in the process. Trizol reagent was used to extract RNA from every sample. Library amplification was performed in two PCR steps, and a second sample barcode and Illumina TruSeq adapters were introduced in the second step. The libraries were sequenced on an Illumina NovaSeq using 2 x 150 bp paired-end reads. Per the authors' processing: Demultiplexing of reads and collapsing into UMI-guided consensus sequences were performed with migec v1.2.7. Using mixcr v2.1.11, the UMI consensuses were aligned to TRA and TRB V and J templates and assembled into clonotypes. A clonotype was counted as expanded or contracted only if both edgeR and NoisET called the change significant, with noise models trained on biological replicates. For edgeR calls, the cutoffs were a false discovery rate-adjusted p below 0.01 and a log2 fold-change threshold of 1. As an exploratory analysis of dynamics, PCA with hierarchical clustering was applied to max-normalized trajectories of the 1000 most abundant clonotypes. Separately sequenced CD4+ and CD8+ repertoires were used to assign a CD4 or CD8 phenotype to each responding clone. TCRdb handled the public reads itself, with Q25 trimming in fastp and clone calling in MiXCR, and kept productive beta chains. Each CDR3 protein appears once, grouped with its most common genes and DNA. The V and J calls were not made by the authors but by TCRdb's processing. The sample has under 300,000 distinct CDR3 sequences on record, roughly 10% of them singletons. The ten largest clonotypes hold under 25% of the sample.

Ficoll-Paque density gradient centrifugation was used to isolate PBMCs. Inclusive of the bounding cysteine and phenylalanine, the CDR3 is 13 residues long. Just the 39-base CDR3 DNA is kept, in frame starting at base 1. The germline V gene gives CDR1 as MNHNS and CDR2 as SASEGT. V drops 8 bases and J drops 3 bases, leaving 13 bases in between. The data stem from a study of T-cell memory formation after mild COVID-19 (dated by TCRdb to the early 2020s). Regarding the research as a whole: TCR sequence clusters from the two donors were found to be largely donor specific. Two young, previously healthy adult volunteers, one female and one male, were included in the cohort. In two donors, T-cell clones that expanded and contracted after mild COVID-19 were followed by sequencing TCRalpha and TCRbeta repertoires longitudinally. Study-level results and caveats: Contracting CD4+ clones were located mainly in the CM and EM memory subsets, whereas CD8+ clones were found to be enriched in EMRA. Some responding clones were detected in pre-infection memory, suggesting pre-existing cross-reactive memory T cells joined the SARS-CoV-2 response. The study included only a couple of mild cases, and larger cohorts that include severe cases with pre-infection samples were judged to be necessary. Whether the second-wave clones peaking on day 37 were SARS-CoV-2 specific was not confirmed. Clones that contracted from day 15 to 85 showed balanced CD4/CD8 phenotypes, whereas a second wave of clones that expanded from day 15 to 37 leaned towards CD4+.

The sample consisted of PBMCs or a T cell subset sorted from them (not recorded which). The receptor's source is a young man who had mild COVID-19 (a few samples of this study predate the infection). The sample titles of this study are shuffled in the database, so cell type and time point are left out; the donor was told from shared clones. Here the chain combines TRBV6-1 and TRBJ1-1; D gene: possibly TRBD1, on 5 matching bases. The CDR3 region: CASVTGADTEAFF. The bases are TGTGCCAGCGTTACAGGAGCGGACACTGAAGCTTTCTTT.